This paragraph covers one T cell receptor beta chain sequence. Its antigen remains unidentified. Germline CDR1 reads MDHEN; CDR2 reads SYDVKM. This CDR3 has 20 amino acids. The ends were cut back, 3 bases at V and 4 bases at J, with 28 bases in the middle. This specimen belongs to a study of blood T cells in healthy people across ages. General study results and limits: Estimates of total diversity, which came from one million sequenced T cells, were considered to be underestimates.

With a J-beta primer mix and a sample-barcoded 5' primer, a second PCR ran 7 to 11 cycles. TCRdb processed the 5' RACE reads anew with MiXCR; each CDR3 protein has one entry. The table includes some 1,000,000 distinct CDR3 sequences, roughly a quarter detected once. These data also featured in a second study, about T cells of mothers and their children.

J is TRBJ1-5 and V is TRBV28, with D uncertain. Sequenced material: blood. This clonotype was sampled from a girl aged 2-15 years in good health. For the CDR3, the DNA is TGTGCCAGCAGTTTCCCCATTTGGGCCTTTCGAAGGGCATGGAATCAGCCCCAGCATTTT. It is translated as CASSFPIWAFRRAWNQPQHF. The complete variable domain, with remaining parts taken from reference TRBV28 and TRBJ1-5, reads DVKVTQSSRYLVKRTGEKVFLECVQDMDHENMFWYRQDPGLGLRLIYFSYDVKMKEKGDIPEGYSVSREKKERFSLILESASTNQTSMYLCASSFPIWAFRRAWNQPQHFGDGTRLSIL.